The sequence of this T cell receptor (beta chain) was determined in a study of tumor-infiltrating lymphocytes in primary liver carcinoma. The CDR3 has 15 amino acids, counting both end residues. Germline V gives CDR1 SGHAT, CDR2 FQNNGV. Worth noting for this clonotype: This likely comes from a read error, as the CDR3 has no conserved phenylalanine or tryptophan at its end. It is unclear where the CDR3 begins or ends on the DNA, so no DNA is shown, and the CDR3 is as TCRdb lists it.

Taking about 20-31 mg of unsorted bulk tissue, the authors co-extracted RNA and DNA. Constant-region priming of around 530 ng total RNA yielded TCR beta cDNA. Libraries of TCR beta came from three nested multiplex PCR rounds with slightly modified ARM-PCR. The first two PCR rounds used TRBV1-TRBV30 forward primers with a C-beta reverse primer, about 10 cycles each. TCRdb recomputed calls from the multiplex PCR reads with MiXCR, one row per CDR3 protein. The sample holds roughly 70,000 distinct CDR3 sequences; roughly two thirds are singletons and the top ten take around two fifths. This clonotype was sampled from a man aged 40-49 years with primary liver carcinoma and hepatitis B virus infection. Material for sequencing was liver tumor tissue from sampling region 4. Sample subset: tumor region T4, right-lateral pole. The V gene is TRBV11-2, the J gene TRBJ2-1; the table's D call, TRBD1, was not checked against the DNA. CDR3 region: CASSLARTGGGELFV.